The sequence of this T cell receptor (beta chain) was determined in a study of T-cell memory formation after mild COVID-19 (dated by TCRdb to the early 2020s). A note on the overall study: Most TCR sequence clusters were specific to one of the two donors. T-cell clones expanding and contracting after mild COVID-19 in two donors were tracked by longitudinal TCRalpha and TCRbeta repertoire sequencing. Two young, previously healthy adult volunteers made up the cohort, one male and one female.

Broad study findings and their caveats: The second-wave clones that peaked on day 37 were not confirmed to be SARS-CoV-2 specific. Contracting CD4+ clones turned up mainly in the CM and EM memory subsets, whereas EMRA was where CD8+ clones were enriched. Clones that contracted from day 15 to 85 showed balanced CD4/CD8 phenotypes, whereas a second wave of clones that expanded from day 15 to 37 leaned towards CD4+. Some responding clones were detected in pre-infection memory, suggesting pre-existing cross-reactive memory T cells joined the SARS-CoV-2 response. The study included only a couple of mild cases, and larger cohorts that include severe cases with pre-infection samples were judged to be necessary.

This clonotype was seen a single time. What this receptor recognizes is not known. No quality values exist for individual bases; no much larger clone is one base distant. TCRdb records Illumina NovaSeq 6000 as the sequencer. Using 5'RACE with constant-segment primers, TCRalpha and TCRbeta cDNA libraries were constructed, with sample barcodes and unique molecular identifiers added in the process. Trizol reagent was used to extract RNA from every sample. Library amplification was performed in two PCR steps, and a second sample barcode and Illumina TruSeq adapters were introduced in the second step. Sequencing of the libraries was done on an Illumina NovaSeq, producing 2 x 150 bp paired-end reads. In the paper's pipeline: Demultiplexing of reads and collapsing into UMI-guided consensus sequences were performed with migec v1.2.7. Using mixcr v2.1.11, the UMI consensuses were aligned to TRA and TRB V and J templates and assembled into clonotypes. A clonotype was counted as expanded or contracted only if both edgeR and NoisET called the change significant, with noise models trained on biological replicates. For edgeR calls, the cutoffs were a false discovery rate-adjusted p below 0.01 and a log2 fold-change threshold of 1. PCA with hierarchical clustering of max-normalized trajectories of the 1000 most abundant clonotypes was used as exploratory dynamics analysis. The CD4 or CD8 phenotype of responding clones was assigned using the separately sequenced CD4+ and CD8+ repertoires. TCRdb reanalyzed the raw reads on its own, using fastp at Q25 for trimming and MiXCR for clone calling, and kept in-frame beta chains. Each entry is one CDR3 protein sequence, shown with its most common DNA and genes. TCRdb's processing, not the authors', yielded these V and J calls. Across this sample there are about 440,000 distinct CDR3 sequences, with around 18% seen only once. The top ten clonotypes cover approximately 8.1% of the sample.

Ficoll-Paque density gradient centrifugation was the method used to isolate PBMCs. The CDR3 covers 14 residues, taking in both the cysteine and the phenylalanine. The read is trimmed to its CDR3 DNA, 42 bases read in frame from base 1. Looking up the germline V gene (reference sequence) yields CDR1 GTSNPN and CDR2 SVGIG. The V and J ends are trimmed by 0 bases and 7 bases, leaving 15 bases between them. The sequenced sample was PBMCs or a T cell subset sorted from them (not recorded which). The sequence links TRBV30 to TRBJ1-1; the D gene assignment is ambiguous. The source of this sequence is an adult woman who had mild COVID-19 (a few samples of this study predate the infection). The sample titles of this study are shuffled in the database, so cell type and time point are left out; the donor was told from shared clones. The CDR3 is CAWSVRASDLEAFF. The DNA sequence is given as TGTGCCTGGAGTGTAAGGGCTTCGGATCTTGAAGCTTTCTTT.